Each of the 3 T cell receptor beta chains below was sequenced from the same sample in a study of blood T cell repertoires in COVID-19. Generated by immunoSEQ multiplex PCR, the TCRdb table keeps only in-frame clones and is missing some. The sample lists 340,000 or so clones, 87% occurring once. Sequencing was done on a sample of peripheral blood. The receptors stem from a man over 45 with active or convalescent COVID-19.

This sequence joins TRBV5-1 and TRBJ1-3, with D uncertain. The ends were cut back, 0 bases at V and 0 bases at J, with 10 bases in the middle. The CDR3 totals 16 residues. Germline V gene data show CDR1 as SGHRS and CDR2 as YFSETQ. Written as DNA, the CDR3 is TGCGCCAGCAGCTTGGGAGACATCCACTCTGGAAACACCATATATTTT. Protein: CASSLGDIHSGNTIYF.

The chain combines TRBV18 with TRBJ1-4; D is perhaps TRBD1 (5 bases). The CDR3 is made up of 15 amino acids. CDR1 and CDR2 from the germline V gene are KGHSH and LQKENI. The V end lost 0 bases, the J end lost 4 bases, and 9 bases lay between the germline ends. In nucleotides, the CDR3 is TGTGCCAGCTCACCACCGGGGCAGAGTAATGAAAAACTGTTTTTT. This sequence encodes CASSPPGQSNEKLFF.

V and J are TRBV18 and TRBJ2-1; TRBD2 matches 9 bases. This CDR3 comprises 12 residues. Trimming cost V 3 bases and J 10 bases; bases outside gene matches: 1. CDR1 is KGHSH, CDR2 LQKENI, per germline. The CDR3 sequence: CASSPTSGEQFF. CDR3 bases: TGTGCCAGCTCACCCACTAGCGGGGAGCAGTTCTTC.